Below, 16 T cell receptor beta chains from the same sample are listed, as sequenced in a study of blood T cell repertoires in COVID-19. Produced via immunoSEQ multiplex PCR; TCRdb's table is partial and in-frame only. This table has tens of thousands of clones, about four fifths appearing once. Specimen: peripheral blood. All receptors come from a woman aged 60-75 years with acute or convalescent COVID-19.

The J gene is TRBJ2-3, the V gene TRBV7-9, with a weak D call TRBD2 (6 bases). The CDR3 consists of 14 residues. The germline V gene has CDR1 SEHNR and CDR2 FQNEAQ (reference sequence). The germline V and J ends were trimmed by 4 bases and 6 bases, with 14 bases remaining between them. This CDR3 reads CASSSPGEGDTQYF. The CDR3 coding sequence is TGTGCCAGCAGCTCCCCGGGGGAAGGGGATACGCAGTATTTT.

The chain has TRBV5-5 and TRBJ1-2, with D tentatively TRBD1 (5 bases). This CDR3 comprises 15 residues. V was clipped by 0 bases and J by 5 bases, with 14 bases between them. Per the germline V gene, CDR1 is SGHKS and CDR2 is YYEKEE (reference sequence). CDR3 sequence: CASSLDGRGTYGYTF. CDR3 bases: TGTGCCAGCAGCTTGGATGGGCGGGGCACTTATGGCTACACCTTC. The variable domain in full, with the rest retrieved from reference TRBV5-5 and TRBJ1-2, is DAGVTQSPTHLIKTRGQQVTLRCSPISGHKSVSWYQQVLGQGPQFIFQYYEKEERGRGNFPDRFSARQFPNYSSELNVNALLLGDSALYLCASSLDGRGTYGYTFGSGTRLTVV.

This clone was seen at least ten times. V and J are TRBV2 and TRBJ2-7; weak D call: TRBD1 (5 bases). The CDR3 runs to 13 residues. Trimming removed 4 bases at V and 4 bases at J, with 11 bases between. Germline V gives CDR1 SNHLY, CDR2 FYNNEI. CDR3 DNA: TGTGCCAGCAGTGTAGGGGCGAGTTACGAGCAGTACTTC. Protein product: CASSVGASYEQYF.

The chain employs TRBV7-8 and TRBJ2-5, with TRBD2 as a possible D gene (6 bases). The V end lost 0 bases, the J end lost 5 bases, and 10 bases lay between the germline ends. Per germline, CDR1 SGHVS and CDR2 FQNEAQ. The CDR3 runs to 14 residues. CDR3 loop: CASSLARLGETQYF. CDR3 nucleotide sequence: TGTGCCAGCAGCTTAGCGAGACTAGGGGAGACCCAGTACTTC.

This chain joins TRBV24-1 and TRBJ2-1, with 9 bases that match TRBD2. The CDR3 spans 16 residues. Per germline, CDR1 KGHDR and CDR2 SFDVKD. The V gene end was trimmed by 5 bases and the J gene end by 9 bases; junction bases not matched to a gene: 13. Here the CDR3 reads CATSVASGTGNAEQFF. In DNA, the CDR3 is TGTGCCACCAGTGTGGCTAGCGGGACGGGGAATGCTGAGCAGTTCTTC.

This clone was recorded a few times. This chain joins TRBV7-2 and TRBJ1-3, with TRBD1 identical over 11 bases. V gave up 5 bases and J gave up 3 bases; unmatched junction bases: 3. This CDR3 has 15 amino acids. The germline V gene has CDR1 SGHTA and CDR2 FQGNSA. Here the CDR3 reads CASSRTGGIGNTIYF. The CDR3, as DNA: TGTGCCAGCAGCCGGACAGGGGGCATTGGAAACACCATATATTTT.

This sequence joins TRBV9 and TRBJ2-5; 11 bases fit TRBD2. The CDR3 has 16 amino acids. Germline CDR1 SGDLS, CDR2 YYNGEE. V dropped 3 bases and J dropped 1; count of bases not matched to a gene: 5. The CDR3 DNA sequence: TGTGCCAGCAGCGAGGGACTAGCGGCCAGCCAAGAGACCCAGTACTTC. Its translation: CASSEGLAASQETQYF.

The genes are TRBV19 and TRBJ1-6, with 10 bases lining up with TRBD1. Germline CDR1 LNHDA, CDR2 SQIVND (reference sequence). This CDR3 is built from 19 residues. V lost 3 bases and J lost 7; bases outside the gene matches: 15. CDR3 region: CASSMGGRDRGRINSPLHF. The CDR3 DNA follows: TGTGCCAGTAGTATGGGAGGTCGCGACAGGGGGCGAATAAATTCACCCCTCCACTTT. Filled out from reference TRBV19 and TRBJ1-6, the complete variable domain reads DGGITQSPKYLFRKEGQNVTLSCEQNLNHDAMYWYRQDPGQGLRLIYYSQIVNDFQKGDIAEGYSVSREKKESFPLTVTSAQKNPTAFYLCASSMGGRDRGRINSPLHFGNGTRLTVT.

The J gene is TRBJ1-3, the V gene TRBV27; D uncertain. The CDR3 length is 16 residues. V lost 5 bases, J lost 0 bases, and 14 bases lay in between. The germline V gene has CDR1 MNHEY and CDR2 SMNVEV (reference sequence). The CDR3 DNA follows: TGTGCCAGCAGTCTCCGACTCCCAAGCTCTGGAAACACCATATATTTT. Encoded protein: CASSLRLPSSGNTIYF.

This clone was seen a few times. The gene calls are TRBV28 and TRBJ1-1, with D hard to call. The CDR3 loop spans 14 amino acids. Germline lookup yields CDR1 MDHEN and CDR2 SYDVKM. Trimming removed 5 bases at V and 5 bases at J, with 15 bases between. Written as DNA, the CDR3 is TGTGCCAGCAGTCCCCGTGGTGGGAGGACTGAAGCTTTCTTT. Protein sequence: CASSPRGGRTEAFF.

This clone has only one observation. The chain has TRBV6-5 and TRBJ1-2; no firm D call. This CDR3 has 13 amino acids. Deletions cut 5 bases from V and 1 base from J, with 8 bases between. CDR1 is MNHEY, CDR2 SVGAGI, per germline. The CDR3 loop is CASSRDINYGYTF. Written as DNA, the CDR3 is TGTGCCAGCAGTCGAGACATTAACTATGGCTACACCTTC.

This clone was picked up one time. This sequence joins TRBV27 and TRBJ2-3; perhaps TRBD2 as D (6 bases). V lost 0 bases to trimming and J lost 8 bases, with 12 bases between them. In germline, CDR1 is MNHEY, CDR2 SMNVEV (reference sequence). The CDR3 covers 14 residues. CDR3 sequence (DNA): TGTGCCAGCAGTTTATCCACCTTCGGGAGTACGCAGTATTTT. Translated, it gives CASSLSTFGSTQYF.

The chain employs TRBV18 and TRBJ2-5; the D gene is possibly TRBD1 (6 bases). This CDR3 comprises 14 residues. Germline V CDR1 and CDR2: KGHSH, LQKENI. V lost 3 bases to trimming and J lost 1 base, with 9 bases between them. The CDR3 nucleotides are TGTGCCAGCTCACCGAGGGGGACCCAAGAGACCCAGTACTTC. It translates to CASSPRGTQETQYF.

As for this clone: Germline is not matched at one junction end, which may reflect a read error. The CDR3 loop reads CASSPPITGVKNAEAFF. The CDR3 DNA is TGTGCCAGCTCACCACCGATCACAGGGGTTAAGAACGCTGAAGCTTTCTTT. The V gene is TRBV18, the J gene TRBJ1-1, with 7 bases identical to TRBD1. The CDR3 length is 17 residues. Germline assignment: CDR1 KGHSH and CDR2 LQKENI.

V usage is TRBV6-5 and J usage is TRBJ1-1; a possible D gene is TRBD1 (6 bases). The CDR3 spans 15 residues. V shed 8 bases and J shed 0 bases, with 16 bases lying between them. CDR1 is MNHEY and CDR2 is SVGAGI in the germline V gene. The CDR3 DNA follows: TGTGCCAGCGTCTCCAGACAGGCAGTGAACACTGAAGCTTTCTTT. It specifies CASVSRQAVNTEAFF.

The chain uses TRBV24-1 and TRBJ1-5; weak D call: TRBD1 (5 bases). Deletions cut 4 bases from V and 9 bases from J, with 15 bases between. This CDR3 region has 14 residues. The germline CDR1 and CDR2 sequences are KGHDR and SFDVKD. In DNA, the CDR3 is TGTGCCACCAGTGAGAAGGGACTATCGCCGCCCCAGCATTTT. This encodes CATSEKGLSPPQHF.